This T cell receptor beta chain was identified in a study of CD8 T cells in Susac syndrome. Roughly 0.5 to 1 ug RNA was reverse transcribed with random hexamers. TCRdb re-analysed the immunoSEQ multiplex PCR reads in MiXCR, keeping a single row per CDR3 protein. The sample carries under 150,000 distinct CDR3 sequences, 90% to 95% recorded once. Trimming cost V 3 bases and J 5 bases, with 12 bases left between them. This CDR3 has 13 amino acids. Per germline, CDR1 SGDLS and CDR2 YYNGEE. This chain links TRBV9 with TRBJ2-7; D is unclear. The TCR comes from a human donor with multiple sclerosis. Material: CD4+ T cells from PBMCs. The CDR3 DNA reads as TGTGCCAGCAGCGCCTGGGCCCAGAACGAGCAGTACTTC. This sequence encodes CASSAWAQNEQYF.